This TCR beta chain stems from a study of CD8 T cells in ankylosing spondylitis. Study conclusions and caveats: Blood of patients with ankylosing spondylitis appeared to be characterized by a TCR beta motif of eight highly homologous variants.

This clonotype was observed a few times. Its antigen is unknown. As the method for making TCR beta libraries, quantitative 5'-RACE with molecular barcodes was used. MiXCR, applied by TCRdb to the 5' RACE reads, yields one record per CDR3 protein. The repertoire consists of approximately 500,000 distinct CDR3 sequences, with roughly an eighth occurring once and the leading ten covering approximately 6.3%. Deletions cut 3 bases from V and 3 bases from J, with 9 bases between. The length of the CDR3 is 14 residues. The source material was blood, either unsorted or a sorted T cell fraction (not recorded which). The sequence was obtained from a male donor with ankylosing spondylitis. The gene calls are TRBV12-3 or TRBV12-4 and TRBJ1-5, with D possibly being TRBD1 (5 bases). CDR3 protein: CASSFQGPNQPQHF. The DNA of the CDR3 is TGTGCCAGCAGTTTTCAGGGACCCAATCAGCCCCAGCATTTT.